The rows below give T cell receptor beta chains drawn from one sample of a study of CD8+ T cells in alopecia areata. Clones were sequenced by immunoSEQ multiplex PCR, and TCRdb holds only the in-frame ones, with some missing. The sample lists some 4,800 clones, 75% to 95% seen once, with roughly 19% in the top ten. Sample: skin, taken at week 4, from a patient treated with tofacitinib. The receptors come from a human donor with alopecia areata. Each CDR3 is given with its conserved first and last residue. Fields, in order: J gene, clone size, V gene, D gene, CDR3 DNA, CDR3 protein. D genes are given only for firm matches. The size entry is marked missing in some rows and otherwise reads once, few, many or a size class.

TRBJ2-1 | - | TRBV6-1 | TRBD2 | TGTGCCAGCAGCCTGGGGGCGGGGGGCCACAATGAGCAGTTCTTC | CASSLGAGGHNEQFF
TRBJ1-6 | - | TRBV19 | - | TGTGCCAGTAACAGGGAAAGGGATTCACCCCTCCACTTT | CASNRERDSPLHF
TRBJ2-6 | - | TRBV7-6 | TRBD2 | TGTGCCAGCGACACGGGGGGGCGCGCTGGGGCCAACGTCCTGACTTTC | CASDTGGRAGANVLTF
TRBJ1-1 | - | TRBV5-1 | TRBD1 | TGCGCCAGCAGCTTGGCGAACAGGGGAAGTAACACTGAAGCTTTCTTT | CASSLANRGSNTEAFF
TRBJ1-1 | - | TRBV7-9 | TRBD1 | TGTGCCAGCAGCTTACGGACAGGAACGAACACTGAAGCTTTCTTT | CASSLRTGTNTEAFF
TRBJ2-4 | few | TRBV2 | - | TGTGCCAGCAGTGACGAGGCAGGCCTAGCCAAAAACATTCAGTACTTC | CASSDEAGLAKNIQYF
TRBJ2-1 | - | TRBV7-8 | - | TGTGCCAGCAGCTTAGTCGTTAGCGAGGGCGGTGAGCAGTTCTTC | CASSLVVSEGGEQFF
TRBJ2-5 | - | TRBV4-3 | - | TGCGCCAGCAGCCAAGTCGGGGCACCAGAGACCCAGTACTTC | CASSQVGAPETQYF
TRBJ1-1 | - | TRBV6-6 | - | TGTGCCAGCAGTTATTCAGAAGAACTGATGAACACTGAAGCTTTCTTT | CASSYSEELMNTEAFF
TRBJ2-1 | - | TRBV29-1 | TRBD2 | TGCAGCGGAAGCGGGGGGGGGAGGAATGAGCAGTTCTTC | CSGSGGGRNEQFF
TRBJ2-7 | large | TRBV15 | - | TGTGCCACCAGCAGAGATGATTTTGGACGAGGACTCTACGAGCAGTACTTC | CATSRDDFGRGLYEQYF
TRBJ2-1 | - | TRBV7-8 | TRBD2 | TGTGCCAGCAGCCTAAAACCATTGGGGACTAGCCGCAATGAGCAGTTCTTC | CASSLKPLGTSRNEQFF
TRBJ1-1 | once | TRBV5-1 | - | TGCGCCAGCAGCTTGGAGGCAGCGAACACTGAAGCTTTCTTT | CASSLEAANTEAFF
TRBJ1-2 | - | TRBV6-1 | - | TGTGCCAGCCTTGGCCGAACCTATGGCTACACCTTC | CASLGRTYGYTF
TRBJ1-1 | once | TRBV5-4 | TRBD1 | TGTGCCAGCAACATCGAACAGGGGTGGACTGAAGCTTTCTTT | CASNIEQGWTEAFF
TRBJ1-6 | - | TRBV28 | - | TGTGCCAGCAAGCAGGGTTCCTATAATTCACCCCTCCACTTT | CASKQGSYNSPLHF
TRBJ2-1 | - | TRBV7-9 | - | TGTGCCAGCATCAAGACCGGGAATGAGCAGTTCTTC | CASIKTGNEQFF
TRBJ1-5 | - | TRBV18 | TRBD1 | TGTGCCAGCTCACCCGGGACAGGGAGTCGTCAGCCCCAGCATTTT | CASSPGTGSRQPQHF